The rows below give T cell receptor beta chains drawn from one sample of a study of a mutant IDH1 vaccine in newly diagnosed glioma. Method: immunoSEQ multiplex PCR; TCRdb's copy keeps in-frame clones and lacks some. The data contain under 90,000 clones, less than 85% of them singletons. Material: PBMCs, obtained from a glioma patient treated with radiotherapy, temozolomide or both. These receptors were taken from a man in his fifties with glioma. CDR3s include the opening cysteine and the closing phenylalanine or tryptophan. Fields, in order: D gene, V gene, J gene, CDR3 protein. D genes are given only for firm matches.

>-|TRBV6-5|TRBJ1-4
CASSYRAAGWEKLFF
>TRBD1|TRBV5-1|TRBJ2-2
CASGTGGAPGELFF
>-|TRBV6-6|TRBJ1-5
CASSPGQFNQPQHF
>-|TRBV19|TRBJ1-5
CASSIWGLGVAQPQHF
>TRBD1|TRBV9|TRBJ2-5
CASSASGTGAWETQYF
>TRBD1|TRBV4-1|TRBJ1-2
CASSQAGTGGNYGYTF
>-|TRBV7-2|TRBJ1-2
CASSLVDDSYTF
>-|TRBV5-6|TRBJ1-5
CASSRRGVSNQPQHF
>TRBD2|TRBV5-4|TRBJ2-3
CASSLRLAGRTDTQYF
>-|TRBV25-1|TRBJ1-5
CASQRQGSNQPQHF
>-|TRBV5-4|TRBJ1-1
CASQIINRVNTEAFF
>TRBD1|TRBV2|TRBJ1-5
CASKGDRASNQPQHF
>-|TRBV6-5|TRBJ1-1
CASRDTNTEAFF
>TRBD1|TRBV5-1|TRBJ2-6
CASSQTGADSGANVLTF
>-|TRBV25-1|TRBJ1-2
CASSEGGYRGYTF
>-|TRBV9|TRBJ1-2
CASSETMATGYTF
>-|TRBV6-6|TRBJ1-4
CASRSRDSNEKLFF
>-|TRBV28|TRBJ1-1
CASSRRLRNTEAFF
>TRBD1|TRBV2|TRBJ1-4
CASTDRGEDNEKLFF
>-|TRBV28|TRBJ2-7
CASRPTVGEQYF
>TRBD1|TRBV5-1|TRBJ2-7
CASSLVGQDYEQYF
>-|TRBV5-5|TRBJ1-1
CASSLSPTPGNTEAFF
>-|TRBV4-1|TRBJ1-4
CASSQVGAGNEKLFF
>-|TRBV6-1|TRBJ1-1
CASNLQSTTEAFF
>TRBD2|TRBV7-2|TRBJ2-5
CASSLALAGAQETQYF
>-|TRBV6-5|TRBJ2-1
CASSYNNEQFF
>-|TRBV5-6|TRBJ2-1
CASTRTTFNEQFF